A selection of T cell receptor beta chains follows, all from one sample in a study of blood T cell repertoires in COVID-19. The repertoire was sequenced with immunoSEQ multiplex PCR; TCRdb's copy has only in-frame clones and lacks some. The sample records some 240,000 clones, more than 85% being singletons. The material sequenced was peripheral blood. These receptors came from a man in his 60s with COVID-19, enrolled during active disease. The CDR3 runs from the conserved cysteine through the conserved F or W. D genes are given only for firm matches.

CDR3 protein,CDR3 DNA,J gene,V gene,D gene
CASSTPSGRNTGELFF,TGTGCCAGCAGCACCCCTAGCGGGAGGAACACCGGGGAGCTGTTTTTT,TRBJ2-2,TRBV5-4,TRBD2
CASSPPNGVNTEAFF,TGTGCCAGCTCACCACCGAACGGGGTGAACACTGAAGCTTTCTTT,TRBJ1-1,TRBV18,.
CASSSRQGGVTPLHF,TGTGCCAGCAGTTCCCGGCAGGGGGGAGTGACACCCCTCCACTTT,TRBJ1-6,TRBV27,TRBD1
CASTRQGRNEQYF,TGTGCCAGCACTCGGCAGGGTCGCAACGAGCAGTACTTC,TRBJ2-7,TRBV28,.
CASSLGQGPEAFF,TGTGCCAGCAGCTTGGGGCAGGGTCCTGAAGCTTTCTTT,TRBJ1-1,TRBV5-4,.
CASSQLQGGNQPQHF,TGCGCCAGCAGCCAGCTCCAAGGGGGCAATCAGCCCCAGCATTTT,TRBJ1-5,TRBV4-1,.
CASSLSSGWDGYTF,TGTGCCAGCAGTTTATCGTCAGGGTGGGATGGCTACACCTTC,TRBJ1-2,TRBV27,.
CASSYKGVRNTIYF,TGTGCCAGCAGTTACAAGGGGGTACGGAACACCATATATTTT,TRBJ1-3,TRBV6-5,.
CASSYSGTVNYGYTF,TGTGCCAGCAGTTACTCCGGGACAGTGAACTATGGCTACACCTTC,TRBJ1-2,TRBV6-5,TRBD1
CASSLSTGGNSPLHF,TGTGCCAGCAGCTTAAGTACGGGGGGTAATTCACCCCTCCACTTT,TRBJ1-6,TRBV7-3,.
CASSLGRAVEQYF,TGTGCCAGCAGTCTAGGACGAGCGGTCGAGCAGTACTTC,TRBJ2-7,TRBV27,.
CASRLTGLGVQYF,TGTGCCAGCAGATTGACAGGGTTGGGGGTGCAGTACTTC,TRBJ2-7,TRBV12-3/TRBV12-4,TRBD1
CAWARTGQGLYQPQHF,TGTGCCTGGGCCCGGACCGGACAGGGGCTTTATCAGCCCCAGCATTTT,TRBJ1-5,TRBV30,TRBD1
CASSERMRGQTPRLMNTEAFF,TGTGCCAGCAGTGAAAGAATGAGGGGGCAGACCCCACGACTTATGAACACTGAAGCTTTCTTT,TRBJ1-1,TRBV2,TRBD1